This T cell receptor (beta chain) was found in a study of blood T cell repertoires in COVID-19. There are 14 residues in the CDR3. V trimming: 4 bases; J trimming: 6 bases; junction bases outside the gene matches: 6. The germline V gene encodes CDR1 SGDLS and CDR2 YYNGEE. The repertoire was sequenced with immunoSEQ multiplex PCR; TCRdb's copy has only in-frame clones and lacks some. Among around 300,000 clones listed, 75% to 90% were seen once. What was sequenced was peripheral blood. V usage is TRBV9 and J usage is TRBJ2-7, with TRBD2 matching 11 bases. This TCR was sampled from a woman aged 25 to 39 with active or convalescent COVID-19. The CDR3 coding sequence is TGTGCCAGCAGCATAACTAGCGGGGGCGGCGAGCAGTACTTC. The encoded protein is CASSITSGGGEQYF.